A single sample gave rise to the 21 T cell receptor beta chains below, sequenced in a study of T cells in localized non-small cell lung cancer. Produced via immunoSEQ multiplex PCR; TCRdb's table is partial and in-frame only. The sample includes about 59,000 clones, 85% to 90% of them seen just once. The sample was peripheral blood, taken before any cancer treatment. The receptors were gathered from a man between 40 and 70 years old with stage I squamous cell lung carcinoma.

The chain joins TRBV11-2 to TRBJ2-7, with TRBD1 identical over 8 bases. The V gene end was trimmed by 5 bases and the J gene end by 3 bases; junction bases not matched to a gene: 6. Germline assignment: CDR1 SGHAT and CDR2 FQNNGV. CDR3 length: 14 amino acids. DNA for the CDR3: TGTGCCAGCAGCCCGGACAGGGTTGGCTACGAGCAGTACTTC. It translates to CASSPDRVGYEQYF.

The chain joins TRBV7-9 to TRBJ2-1; D is uncertain. The ends were cut back, 3 bases at V and 5 bases at J, with 8 bases in the middle. CDR3 length equals 13 residues. Per germline, CDR1 SEHNR and CDR2 FQNEAQ (reference sequence). CDR3 region: CASSFNQNNEQFF. In DNA, the CDR3 is TGTGCCAGCAGCTTTAATCAAAACAATGAGCAGTTCTTC.

The chain joins TRBV28 to TRBJ1-3; D gene uncertain. Trimming removed 7 bases at V and 6 bases at J, with 10 bases between. Germline CDR1 MDHEN, CDR2 SYDVKM. There are 12 residues in the CDR3. The CDR3 DNA is TGTGCCAGCATCCGATTGGTAAACACCATATATTTT. Its translation is CASIRLVNTIYF.

The V call is TRBV7-2, the J call TRBJ1-3; possible D gene TRBD1, 6 bases. The germline gives CDR1 SGHTA, CDR2 FQGNSA. This CDR3 has 18 amino acids. With 5 bases removed from V and 2 bases from J, the gap between germline ends came to 22 bases. The CDR3 DNA is TGTGCCAGCAGCCACATAGGGGAGGGGGGCAAGGCTGGAAACACCATATATTTT. This codes for CASSHIGEGGKAGNTIYF. The variable domain in full, with the rest retrieved from reference TRBV7-2 and TRBJ1-3, is GAGVSQSPSNKVTEKGKDVELRCDPISGHTALYWYRQSLGQGLEFLIYFQGNSAPDKSGLPSDRFSAERTGGSVSTLTIQRTQQEDSAVYLCASSHIGEGGKAGNTIYFGEGSWLTVV.

V usage is TRBV7-2 and J usage is TRBJ2-5; D gene ambiguous. V was trimmed by 5 bases and J by 7 bases, leaving 14 bases between them. The CDR3 length is 13 residues. Germline V gene data show CDR1 as SGHTA and CDR2 as FQGNSA. CDR3: CASSQDLVGTQYF. The CDR3 DNA follows: TGTGCCAGCAGCCAAGACCTTGTGGGGACCCAGTACTTC.

The DNA for the CDR3 is TGTGCCAGTCGACAGGGGGGAGAGACCCAGTACTTC. Translating it yields CASRQGGETQYF. This chain connects TRBV19 to TRBJ2-5, with 9 bases matching TRBD1. The germline gives CDR1 LNHDA, CDR2 SQIVND (reference sequence). Germline trimming cut 8 bases from V and 4 bases from J; bases unmatched to any gene: 2. CDR3 length equals 12 residues.

This clone was seen a single time. The chain joins TRBV30 to TRBJ1-1; TRBD1 is a possible D gene (5 bases). This CDR3 has 13 residues. Trimming left V 6 bases short and J 1 base short, with 12 bases between. Germline V gene sequence: CDR1 GTSNPN, CDR2 SVGIG (reference sequence). CDR3 amino acids: CACGRQGNTEAFF. The DNA of the CDR3 is TGTGCCTGTGGCAGGCAGGGGAACACTGAAGCTTTCTTT.

This chain links TRBV5-1 with TRBJ2-1; D perhaps matches TRBD2 (6 bases). Germline loops: CDR1 SGHRS, CDR2 YFSETQ. The V end was cut by 4 bases, the J end by 4 bases, with 12 bases between. The CDR3 has 14 amino acids. CDR3 sequence reads: CASSIRDLYNEQFF. CDR3 sequence (DNA): TGCGCCAGCAGCATCCGGGACTTATACAATGAGCAGTTCTTC.

V usage is TRBV6-1 and J usage is TRBJ2-7, with D possibly matching TRBD1 (6 bases). Looked up from germline, CDR1 is MNHNS and CDR2 is SASEGT. The ends were cut back, 7 bases at V and 6 bases at J, with 13 bases in the middle. The CDR3 is 12 residues long. CDR3: CASNMGASEQYF. The CDR3 nucleotides are TGTGCCAGCAACATGGGGGCCTCCGAGCAGTACTTC.

V is TRBV19 and J is TRBJ2-7; the D is unclear. Germline loops: CDR1 LNHDA, CDR2 SQIVND (reference sequence). The V and J ends lost 3 bases and 2 bases respectively, with 14 bases between them. The CDR3 has 15 amino acids. The CDR3 is CASSISPGRPYEQYF. The CDR3, as DNA: TGTGCCAGTAGTATTAGTCCAGGACGACCCTACGAGCAGTACTTC. Based on the CDR3 plus reference TRBV19 and TRBJ2-7, the full variable domain is DGGITQSPKYLFRKEGQNVTLSCEQNLNHDAMYWYRQDPGQGLRLIYYSQIVNDFQKGDIAEGYSVSREKKESFPLTVTSAQKNPTAFYLCASSISPGRPYEQYFGPGTRLTVT.

This chain uses TRBV28 with TRBJ1-1, with D uncertain. In germline, CDR1 is MDHEN, CDR2 SYDVKM. The V end was cut by 1 base, the J end by 4 bases, with 13 bases between. This CDR3 is built from 15 residues. CDR3 in amino acids: CASSLFPYPGTEAFF. The CDR3 DNA is TGTGCCAGCAGTTTATTCCCCTACCCCGGCACTGAAGCTTTCTTT.

As regards this clone: The sample has other DNA sequences that encode this CDR3 too. The chain links TRBV6-6 to TRBJ2-7; D not certain. Germline CDR1 is MNHNY and CDR2 is SVGAGI (reference sequence). Trimming took off 6 bases at V and 0 bases at J, with 6 bases between the two ends. The CDR3 consists of 12 residues. The CDR3 loop is CASRETSYEQYF. The CDR3 DNA follows: TGTGCCAGCAGAGAGACCTCCTACGAGCAGTACTTC.

The chain carries TRBV6-4 and TRBJ2-2; D tentatively reads TRBD1 or TRBD2 (5 bases each). This CDR3 is built from 14 residues. V gave up 5 bases and J gave up 7 bases, with 14 bases separating them. The germline V gene has CDR1 MRHNA and CDR2 SNTAGT. The CDR3, as DNA: TGTGCCAGCAGTCGGGTAGGGGAGAACGGGGAGCTGTTTTTT. Translated, it gives CASSRVGENGELFF.

This chain uses TRBV2 with TRBJ2-2; 11 nucleotides agree with TRBD2. Germline CDR1 is SNHLY and CDR2 is FYNNEI. The CDR3 length is 15 residues. Losses at the gene ends were 6 bases for V and 1 base for J; bases not matched to a gene: 1. This CDR3 is CASRGTSGNTGELFF. As DNA, the CDR3 is TGTGCCAGCAGGGGGACTAGCGGGAACACCGGGGAGCTGTTTTTT.

This clone was observed a few times. At one boundary the junction diverges from the germline segment, which might be a read error. V and J are TRBV7-7 and TRBJ2-3, with TRBD1 as a possible D gene (5 bases). The CDR3 loop spans 15 amino acids. Germline CDR1 and CDR2: SSHAT and FNYEAQ (reference sequence). This CDR3 reads CASSSTVGSPDTQYF. The CDR3 coding sequence is TGTGCTAGCAGCTCGACAGTAGGTTCCCCAGATACGCAGTATTTT.

This clone was seen only once. The chain links TRBV28 to TRBJ1-1; D might be TRBD1 (6 bases). CDR3 length equals 15 residues. The germline V gene has CDR1 MDHEN and CDR2 SYDVKM. Trimming removed 6 bases from V and 1 base from J, with 15 bases in between. The CDR3 loop is CASRSAGGANTEAFF. CDR3 DNA sequence: TGTGCCAGCAGATCAGCCGGGGGGGCGAACACTGAAGCTTTCTTT. The whole variable domain, filled in from reference TRBV28 and TRBJ1-1, reads DVKVTQSSRYLVKRTGEKVFLECVQDMDHENMFWYRQDPGLGLRLIYFSYDVKMKEKGDIPEGYSVSREKKERFSLILESASTNQTSMYLCASRSAGGANTEAFFGQGTRLTVV.

The chain uses TRBV6-1 and TRBJ2-3; 11 bases fit TRBD2. CDR3 length: 15 residues. Germline V CDR1 and CDR2: MNHNS, SASEGT. V dropped 5 bases and J dropped 6; count of bases not matched to a gene: 7. This CDR3 is CASSTTSGSRDTQYF. CDR3 DNA: TGTGCCAGCAGTACCACTAGCGGGAGTCGGGATACGCAGTATTTT.

This chain joins TRBV11-3 and TRBJ1-3; D perhaps matches TRBD1 (5 bases). V dropped 3 bases and J dropped 8 bases, with 11 bases sitting between them. The CDR3 length is 13 residues. The V gene's germline CDR1 is SGHNT and CDR2 YENEEA. In DNA form, the CDR3 reads TGTGCCAGCAGCTTTCGGGGCGCGGACACCATATATTTT. This sequence encodes CASSFRGADTIYF.

The chain couples TRBV5-1 to TRBJ2-1; D not resolved. Germline assignment: CDR1 SGHRS and CDR2 YFSETQ. V was cut by 2 bases and J by 6 bases, with 9 bases left in between. This CDR3 has 13 amino acids. This CDR3 is CASSLTSTNEQFF. The CDR3 bases are TGCGCCAGCAGCTTAACAAGCACCAATGAGCAGTTCTTC.

The sample holds one count of this clone. V gene TRBV2 combines with J gene TRBJ2-3, with 8 bases identical to TRBD2. The CDR3 spans 12 residues. Trimming at V came to 6 bases and at J to 6 bases, leaving 2 bases not matched to a gene. CDR1 and CDR2 (germline): SNHLY, FYNNEI. Written as DNA, the CDR3 is TGTGCCAGCAGCGGGGGGGCGGATACGCAGTATTTT. Its protein product is CASSGGADTQYF.

The chain combines TRBV7-9 with TRBJ1-3, with TRBD1 identical over 8 bases. This CDR3 has 14 amino acids. Germline CDR1 SEHNR, CDR2 FQNEAQ (reference sequence). Trimming at V came to 5 bases and at J to 3 bases, leaving 3 bases not matched to a gene. The CDR3 sequence is CASSPTGVGNTIYF. CDR3 nucleotide sequence: TGTGCCAGCAGCCCGACAGGGGTTGGAAACACCATATATTTT.